The 26 T cell receptor beta chains presented below share a single source sample, sequenced in a study of Graves' ophthalmopathy and Graves' hyperthyroidism. Amplified material comprised TCR beta CDR3 regions derived from RNA transcripts. HTBI primers were used in a first-round RT-PCR, which preceded a second-round multiplex PCR. TCRdb passed the multiplex PCR reads through MiXCR, listing each CDR3 protein once. This sample has hundreds of thousands of distinct CDR3 sequences; over 20% occur once, and the top ten carry roughly 3%. Sequencing was carried out using peripheral blood. The receptor set was obtained from a woman between 18 and 29 years old with stable Graves' hyperthyroidism.

In this sample, this clonotype turned up many times. V and J are TRBV2 and TRBJ1-5; D is undetermined. Trimming stripped 3 bases from V and 6 bases from J, with 6 bases between. The CDR3 consists of 12 residues. The germline CDR1 and CDR2 sequences are SNHLY and FYNNEI. CDR3 protein: CASSDLGQPQHF. The CDR3 DNA is TGTGCCAGCAGTGATCTGGGTCAGCCCCAGCATTTT.

The table lists this clonotype with many counts. This chain joins TRBV28 and TRBJ2-4, with a possible D match to TRBD1 (6 bases). V lost 1 base, J lost 2 bases, and 18 bases lay in between. The CDR3 covers 18 residues. The V gene's germline CDR1 is MDHEN and CDR2 SYDVKM. CDR3: CASSLYPSEQGSKNIQYF. The CDR3 nucleotides are TGTGCCAGCAGTTTATACCCCTCAGAACAGGGATCCAAAAACATTCAGTACTTC.

At least ten counts were recorded for this clonotype. The chain is built from TRBV11-2 and TRBJ2-5, with 8 bases matching TRBD1. This CDR3 region has 14 residues. In germline, CDR1 is SGHAT, CDR2 FQNNGV. V lost 3 bases, J lost 7 bases, and 7 bases stayed unmatched. The CDR3 region has the DNA TGTGCCAGCAGCTTGGACAGGGCGAGAGGGACCCAGTACTTC. This codes for CASSLDRARGTQYF.

Many counts were recorded for this clonotype. This chain links TRBV5-5 with TRBJ2-7; D is uncertain. The germline V gene has CDR1 SGHKS and CDR2 YYEKEE (reference sequence). V gave up 4 bases and J gave up 3 bases, with 17 bases separating them. This CDR3 comprises 15 residues. The CDR3 reads CASSTLPGSNYEQYF. CDR3 coding DNA: TGTGCCAGCAGCACGCTGCCGGGTTCTAACTACGAGCAGTACTTC.

In its sample, this clonotype was seen many times. The gene calls are TRBV10-3 and TRBJ2-5; 9 bases align to TRBD1. The germline gives CDR1 ENHRY, CDR2 SYGVKD. The CDR3 contains 12 residues. V trimming: 8 bases; J trimming: 3 bases; junction bases outside the gene matches: 1. The CDR3, as DNA: TGTGCCATCCGGGACAGGGAAGAGACCCAGTACTTC. As protein: CAIRDREETQYF.

This clonotype was counted many times. The chain links TRBV6-1 to TRBJ2-7; 7 positions agree with TRBD1. The CDR3 runs to 14 residues. J gave up 5 bases and V 6 bases, and 10 bases lay outside the gene matches. Germline V gives CDR1 MNHNS, CDR2 SASEGT. The CDR3 nucleotides read TGTGCCAGCAGATCCGACAGGGTGGGACACGAGCAGTACTTC. Its protein is CASRSDRVGHEQYF.

This clonotype came up many times. The conserved final phenylalanine or tryptophan is absent from the CDR3, which likely points to a read error. The chain carries TRBV5-1 and TRBJ2-5, with TRBD2 as a possible D gene (6 bases). The CDR3 loop spans 13 amino acids. Per germline, CDR1 SGHRS and CDR2 YFSETQ. V was shortened by 2 bases and J by 5 bases, with 10 bases between the two germline ends. The CDR3 loop reads CASSFSGGETQYL. CDR3 nucleotide sequence: TGCGCCAGCAGCTTCAGTGGAGGGGAGACCCAGTACCTC.

The chain joins TRBV11-2 to TRBJ2-7; the match to TRBD2 covers 7 bases. Germline V gene data show CDR1 as SGHAT and CDR2 as FQNNGV. Germline trimming cut 3 bases from V and 0 bases from J; bases unmatched to any gene: 17. The CDR3 is made up of 19 amino acids. This CDR3 reads CASSLFRGGAGVSSYEQYF. The DNA of the CDR3 is TGTGCCAGCAGCTTGTTTCGTGGTGGGGCGGGGGTTAGCTCCTACGAGCAGTACTTC.

The gene calls are TRBV6-2 or TRBV6-3 and TRBJ1-1; D not certain. V was cut by 10 bases and J by 4 bases, with 10 bases left in between. The germline V gene encodes CDR1 MNHEY and CDR2 SVGEGT. The CDR3 is 11 residues long. CDR3 sequence (DNA): TGTGCCACCTCCCAAGGCACTGAAGCTTTCTTT. This gives the protein CATSQGTEAFF.

There are many counts of this clonotype. The chain employs TRBV20-1 and TRBJ2-2, with TRBD2 matching 11 bases. There are 14 residues in the CDR3. With V trimmed by 3 bases and J by 4 bases, 1 base remained unmatched. Germline-derived CDR1 and CDR2 are DFQATT and SNEGSKA (reference sequence). For the CDR3, the DNA is TGCAGTGCTAGCCTAGCGGGAGGCACCGGGGAGCTGTTTTTT. Its protein product is CSASLAGGTGELFF.

This clonotype was detected many times. J is TRBJ1-5 and V is TRBV7-2; D is unresolved. The CDR3 sequence is 13 residues long. Germline V gives CDR1 SGHTA, CDR2 FQGNSA. V was cut by 1 base and J by 4 bases, with 5 bases left in between. CDR3 bases: TGTGCCAGCAGCTTAGGGGCAAATCAGCCCCAGCATTTT. Translating gives CASSLGANQPQHF.

This clonotype has at least ten counts. This chain joins TRBV5-1 and TRBJ2-7; D is possibly TRBD2 (6 bases). The CDR3 sequence is 16 residues long. The V gene's germline CDR1 is SGHRS and CDR2 YFSETQ. Trimming stripped 0 bases from V and 2 bases from J, with 15 bases between. The CDR3 nucleotides are TGCGCCAGCAGCTTGGTGGCTAGCGTAAAGACCTACGAGCAGTACTTC. As protein: CASSLVASVKTYEQYF.

This clonotype occurred many times. This rearrangement joins TRBV12-3 or TRBV12-4 to TRBJ2-5; weak D call: TRBD1 (9 bases). With 6 bases removed from V and 4 bases from J, the gap between germline ends came to 18 bases. The CDR3 is 15 amino acids. This chain's CDR3 is CASSRGGQGLETQYF. The DNA for the CDR3 is TGTGCCAGCAGCCGGGGGGGACAGGGATTAGAGACCCAGTACTTC.

Note on this clonotype: The junction shows a germline mismatch at one end, possibly a read error. J is TRBJ1-1 and V is TRBV11-2; no clear D. This CDR3 is built from 13 residues. Germline-derived CDR1 and CDR2 are SGHAT and FQNNGV. The CDR3 region is CASSLVTNTDAFF. CDR3 in DNA: TGTGCCAGCAGCTTAGTAACGAACACTGATGCTTTCTTT.

Only a few counts were recorded for this clonotype. The chain recombines TRBV2 with TRBJ1-3; TRBD1 matches at 8 bases. CDR1 SNHLY and CDR2 FYNNEI come from the germline V gene. Trimming took 10 bases from V and 6 from J; bases not matched to a gene: 8. The CDR3 runs to 13 residues. The CDR3 here is CANLDRVENTIYF. CDR3 nucleotide sequence: TGTGCCAACCTGGACAGGGTGGAAAACACCATATATTTT. Full variable domain (missing parts from reference TRBV2 and TRBJ1-3): EPEVTQTPSHQVTQMGQEVILRCVPISNHLYFYWYRQILGQKVEFLVSFYNNEISEKSEIFDDQFSVERPDGSNFTLKIRSTKLEDSAMYFCANLDRVENTIYFGEGSWLTVV.

This clonotype was recorded many times. V and J are TRBV6-1 and TRBJ2-5; D remains ambiguous. V gave up 4 bases and J gave up 6 bases, with 12 bases separating them. The CDR3 loop spans 13 amino acids. Germline CDR1 is MNHNS and CDR2 is SASEGT. Written as DNA, the CDR3 is TGTGCCAGCAGTGGGGTTGGTTTGCAGACCCAGTACTTC. Translated, it gives CASSGVGLQTQYF.

This clonotype has ten or more counts. The chain has TRBV24-1 and TRBJ2-7; D is perhaps TRBD1 (5 bases). V was clipped by 2 bases and J by 6 bases, with 7 bases between them. CDR3 length: 12 amino acids. CDR1 and CDR2 (germline): KGHDR, SFDVKD. CDR3 sequence: CATSDSGFEQYF. In DNA form, the CDR3 reads TGTGCCACCAGTGATTCAGGGTTCGAGCAGTACTTC.

This clonotype has a count of ten or more. The chain employs TRBV7-9 and TRBJ2-7; weak D call: TRBD1 (6 bases). V lost 4 bases to trimming and J lost 3 bases, with 10 bases between them. The germline V gene has CDR1 SEHNR and CDR2 FQNEAQ (reference sequence). The CDR3 sequence is 13 residues long. CDR3 sequence reads: CASSWAGDYEQYF. The DNA of the CDR3 is TGTGCCAGCAGCTGGGCAGGGGACTACGAGCAGTACTTC.

This clonotype occurred many times. The J gene is TRBJ2-7, the V gene TRBV5-1; 8 bases map to TRBD2. Per germline, CDR1 SGHRS and CDR2 YFSETQ. Trimming took 4 bases from V and 6 from J; bases not matched to a gene: 6. CDR3 length: 13 amino acids. CDR3 bases: TGCGCCAGCAGCAACGGACTAGCCGCCGAGCAGTACTTC. Protein product: CASSNGLAAEQYF.

The rearrangement joins TRBV3-1 to TRBJ2-7; 12 bases align to TRBD2. Per germline, CDR1 LGHDT and CDR2 YNNKEL (reference sequence). The CDR3 consists of 15 residues. J gave up 5 bases and V 4 bases, and 6 bases lay outside the gene matches. CDR3 in amino acids: CASSPGLAGTHEQYF. The CDR3 coding sequence is TGTGCCAGCAGCCCTGGACTAGCGGGGACCCACGAGCAGTACTTC.

This clonotype showed up just a few times. The rearrangement links TRBV20-1 to TRBJ2-5; D might be TRBD2 (5 bases). The V end was cut by 1 base, the J end by 2 bases, with 11 bases between. CDR1 DFQATT and CDR2 SNEGSKA come from the germline V gene (reference sequence). The CDR3 has 14 residues. CDR3 DNA: TGCAGTGCTAGAGTGGCGGGCCCACAAGAGACCCAGTACTTC. Translation gives CSARVAGPQETQYF.

This clonotype has only a few counts. The J gene is TRBJ1-5, the V gene TRBV6-2 or TRBV6-3; 10 bases are a match to TRBD1. CDR3 length: 18 residues. The germline V gene has CDR1 MNHEY and CDR2 SVGEGT. V lost 0 bases and J lost 0; bases outside the gene matches: 5. CDR3 region: CASSYSRTGGNSNQPQHF. The CDR3 bases are TGTGCCAGCAGTTACTCCAGGACAGGGGGGAATAGCAATCAGCCCCAGCATTTT.

This clonotype was found many times. The V and J genes are TRBV6-2 or TRBV6-3 and TRBJ1-5; possibly TRBD1 for D (5 bases). V shed 3 bases and J shed 6 bases, with 15 bases lying between them. Germline CDR1 and CDR2: MNHEY and SVGEGT. CDR3 length: 15 amino acids. CDR3 nucleotides: TGTGCCAGCAGTTATCGGGGGACGGTTGGTCAGCCCCAGCATTTT. Protein product: CASSYRGTVGQPQHF.

This clonotype was seen a few times. This rearrangement joins TRBV5-1 to TRBJ2-5; 11 bases are shared with TRBD2. The CDR3 totals 19 residues. In germline, CDR1 is SGHRS, CDR2 YFSETQ. The J segment lost 2 bases and the V segment lost 4 bases, leaving 16 bases of the junction unmatched. CDR3 bases: TGCGCCAGCAGCACACGGACTAGCGGGTTCAGGGGGGTTCAAGAGACCCAGTACTTC. It translates to CASSTRTSGFRGVQETQYF. The whole variable domain, remainder taken from reference TRBV5-1 and TRBJ2-5, is KAGVTQTPRYLIKTRGQQVTLSCSPISGHRSVSWYQQTPGQGLQFLFEYFSETQRNKGNFPGRFSGRQFSNSRSEMNVSTLELGDSALYLCASSTRTSGFRGVQETQYFGPGTRLLVL.

This clonotype was seen a handful of times. The chain has TRBV6-1 and TRBJ2-7, with 10 bases fitting TRBD2. With V trimmed by 6 bases and J by 1 base, 6 bases remained unmatched. In germline, CDR1 is MNHNS, CDR2 SASEGT. The CDR3 has 15 residues. This CDR3 reads CASSVAGGASYEQYF. In DNA form, the CDR3 reads TGTGCCAGCAGCGTAGCGGGGGGTGCTTCCTACGAGCAGTACTTC.

The sample holds many counts of this clonotype. The V call is TRBV20-1, the J call TRBJ1-1, with 7 bases identical to TRBD1. The CDR3 has 15 residues. V dropped 1 base and J dropped 7; count of bases not matched to a gene: 12. The V gene's germline CDR1 is DFQATT and CDR2 SNEGSKA (reference sequence). The CDR3 region is CSARGGEGGIIEAFF. The CDR3 DNA reads as TGCAGTGCTAGAGGCGGGGAAGGGGGCATAATTGAAGCTTTCTTT.